This T cell receptor (beta chain) appears in the sequencing data of a study of metastatic and nonmetastatic thyroid tumors. In the authors' methods: The distant-metastasis classifier for papillary thyroid cancer was built from CDR3 differences across clinicopathological groups. TCRdb re-called clones via MiXCR from the PCR reads. The V and J calls and clone size are TCRdb's, not the authors'. This table has about 23,000 clones, around 26% appearing once. All patients were treatment-naive before thyroid surgery. CDR3 length: 12 residues. V was cut by 7 bases and J by 5 bases, with 12 bases left in between. Germline V gene sequence: CDR1 SNHLY, CDR2 FYNNEI.

The TCR comes from a male donor with papillary thyroid cancer or a benign thyroid nodule (not recorded which). Some clones in this sample may be carry-over from other donors' samples. The chain couples TRBV2 to TRBJ2-7; D is unresolved. Sequencing was done on a sample of blood. This CDR3 reads CASTRHRNEQYF. DNA for the CDR3: TGTGCCAGCACGAGGCATAGAAACGAGCAGTACTTC.